The next 32 T cell receptor beta chains were all read from a single sample in a study of cytomegalovirus exposure and HLA in healthy donors. Researchers ran the PCR with 60 Vbeta and 13 Jbeta primers. TCRdb keeps only in-frame clones here, not all; method: immunoSEQ multiplex PCR. Of 120,000 or so clones in the sample, 60% to 85% were seen once. The sequenced material came from PBMCs. The receptors were sampled from a female donor in good health and CMV-seronegative.

The V gene is TRBV30, the J gene TRBJ1-5; 9 bases are shared with TRBD1. V shed 1 base, J shed 11 bases, and the junction held 21 bases outside the gene matches. The germline V gene encodes CDR1 GTSNPN and CDR2 SVGIG (reference sequence). There are 18 residues in the CDR3. Written as DNA, the CDR3 is TGTGCCTGGAGTGATCGGTTGGCCGCGGACAGGGGCCCTCGGGCCCAGCATTTT. Its translation is CAWSDRLAADRGPRAQHF.

The table lists this clone with a few counts. An end of the junction differs from the germline gene, which may be a read error. This chain joins TRBV5-6 and TRBJ2-4, with D possibly TRBD1 on 5 matching bases. The CDR3 length is 14 residues. Germline-derived CDR1 and CDR2 are SGHDT and YYEEEE. The CDR3 is CASSPDMAKNSQYF. For the CDR3, the DNA is TGTGCCAGCAGCCCGGACATGGCCAAAAACAGTCAGTACTTC. The entire variable domain, with the rest obtained from reference TRBV5-6 and TRBJ2-4, is as follows: DAGVTQSPTHLIKTRGQQVTLRCSPKSGHDTVSWYQQALGQGPQFIFQYYEEEERQRGNFPDRFSGHQFPNYSSELNVNALLLGDSALYLCASSPDMAKNSQYFGAGTRLSVL.

The chain links TRBV14 to TRBJ2-1; D is perhaps TRBD1 (7 bases). CDR3 length: 16 amino acids. Trimming removed 4 bases at V and 5 bases at J, with 18 bases between. The germline V gene encodes CDR1 SGHDN and CDR2 FVKESK. The CDR3 DNA follows: TGTGCCAGCAGCCGCAATCAGGGGGGAGGAGACAATGAGCAGTTCTTC. Translated, it gives CASSRNQGGGDNEQFF.

The rearrangement uses TRBV7-2 and TRBJ2-1; D unresolved. Looked up from germline, CDR1 is SGHTA and CDR2 is FQGNSA. The CDR3 totals 15 residues. V was clipped by 2 bases and J by 1 base, with 9 bases between them. The CDR3 DNA reads as TGTGCCAGCAGCTTATACGGGTCTTCCTACAATGAGCAGTTCTTC. This sequence encodes CASSLYGSSYNEQFF.

The chain uses TRBV6-1 and TRBJ1-5; 9 nucleotides agree with TRBD1. V dropped 4 bases and J dropped 7; count of bases not matched to a gene: 8. Germline values: CDR1 MNHNS, CDR2 SASEGT. The CDR3 loop spans 15 amino acids. Written as DNA, the CDR3 is TGTGCCAGCAGTGGGGGACAGGGCCAGGGGCAGCCCCAGCATTTT. This sequence encodes CASSGGQGQGQPQHF.

This clone turned up a few times. The rearrangement uses TRBV27 and TRBJ2-2, with a weak D call TRBD2 (5 bases). The V end lost 3 bases, the J end lost 2 bases, and 10 bases lay between the germline ends. Germline CDR1 MNHEY, CDR2 SMNVEV (reference sequence). This CDR3 has 15 residues. Here the CDR3 reads CASSFEGYNTGELFF. CDR3 bases: TGTGCCAGCAGTTTTGAGGGATATAACACCGGGGAGCTGTTTTTT.

Note on this clone: One end of the junction varies from germline; a read error may be responsible. The chain carries TRBV7-9 and TRBJ2-3, with a possible D match to TRBD2 (6 bases). This CDR3 spans 15 amino acids. Germline V gene sequence: CDR1 SEHNR, CDR2 FQNEAQ (reference sequence). The CDR3: CSSSLTSSGTDTQYF. The CDR3 nucleotides are TGTTCCAGCAGCTTGACTAGTTCTGGAACAGATACGCAGTATTTT. Full variable domain (rest looked up from reference TRBV7-9 and TRBJ2-3): DTGVSQNPRHKITKRGQNVTFRCDPISEHNRLYWYRQTLGQGPEFLTYFQNEAQLEKSRLLSDRFSAERPKGSFSTLEIQRTEQGDSAMYLCSSSLTSSGTDTQYFGPGTRLTVL.

This clone was detected only a few times. V and J are TRBV30 and TRBJ1-1; TRBD1 is a possible D gene (5 bases). There are 13 residues in the CDR3. Trimming pared 1 base from V and 3 bases from J, leaving 9 bases between. Germline assignment: CDR1 GTSNPN and CDR2 SVGIG (reference sequence). CDR3: CAWSGQGDTEAFF. CDR3 in DNA: TGTGCCTGGAGTGGCCAGGGTGACACTGAAGCTTTCTTT.

The gene calls are TRBV4-1 and TRBJ2-7; 7 positions match TRBD1. CDR3 size: 16 residues. J was trimmed by 2 bases and V by 1 base; bases with no gene match: 8. Germline lookup yields CDR1 MGHRA and CDR2 YSYEKL. CDR3 loop: CASSQVADRLTYEQYF. CDR3 bases: TGCGCCAGCAGCCAAGTGGCGGACAGGCTAACCTACGAGCAGTACTTC.

This rearrangement joins TRBV7-9 to TRBJ1-1; a possible D gene is TRBD1 (6 bases). Germline V gives CDR1 SEHNR, CDR2 FQNEAQ (reference sequence). V lost 0 bases to trimming and J lost 6 bases, with 11 bases between them. The CDR3 runs 14 residues. CDR3 nucleotides: TGTGCCAGCAGCTTAGCCTTACAGGGCGCTGAAGCTTTCTTT. Amino acids: CASSLALQGAEAFF.

As concerns this clone: The sample contains more than one DNA sequence encoding this CDR3. This sequence joins TRBV5-1 and TRBJ1-5; D uncertain. There are 15 residues in the CDR3. Deletions cut 0 bases from V and 1 base from J, with 8 bases between. Germline CDR1 is SGHRS and CDR2 is YFSETQ. CDR3 sequence: CASSLASGSNQPQHF. DNA of the CDR3: TGCGCCAGCAGCTTGGCTTCGGGGAGCAATCAGCCCCAGCATTTT.

This clone has only a few counts. The chain joins TRBV15 to TRBJ1-6; TRBD1 might be the D (5 bases). Germline assignment: CDR1 LNHNV and CDR2 YYDKDF (reference sequence). The CDR3 has 15 residues. Trimming removed 6 bases from V and 9 bases from J, with 18 bases in between. CDR3 sequence: CATSHQTEIASPLHF. The CDR3 DNA sequence: TGTGCCACCAGTCACCAGACAGAAATTGCTTCACCCCTCCACTTT.

CDR3 protein: CASSLVLARTDTQYF. Written as DNA, the CDR3 is TGTGCCAGCAGCTTGGTACTAGCCCGCACAGATACGCAGTATTTT. The chain joins TRBV5-5 to TRBJ2-3, with D perhaps matching TRBD2 (6 bases). The length of the CDR3 is 15 residues. The germline V and J ends were trimmed by 0 bases and 1 base, with 9 bases remaining between them. The germline CDR1 and CDR2 sequences are SGHKS and YYEKEE (reference sequence).

This clone was observed a single time. The CDR3 DNA sequence: TGTGCCTCTACGGGACAGACGAACACTGAAGCTTTCTTT. Translation: CASTGQTNTEAFF. This chain joins TRBV30 and TRBJ1-1; 7 bases align to TRBD1. There are 13 residues in the CDR3. Germline-derived CDR1 and CDR2 are GTSNPN and SVGIG (reference sequence). Trimming cost V 7 bases and J 1 base; bases outside gene matches: 6. The full variable domain, with the rest looked up from reference TRBV30 and TRBJ1-1, is SQTIHQWPATLVQPVGSPLSLECTVEGTSNPNLYWYRQAAGRGLQLLFYSVGIGQISSEVPQNLSASRPQDRQFILSSKKLLLSDSGFYLCASTGQTNTEAFFGQGTRLTVV.

The V and J genes are TRBV6-5 and TRBJ1-2, with D hard to call. The CDR3 is 14 amino acids. In germline, CDR1 is MNHEY, CDR2 SVGAGI. Trimming cost V 0 bases and J 8 bases, with 13 bases left between them. This CDR3 is CASSYSMAIAGYTF. Here the CDR3 DNA reads TGTGCCAGCAGTTACTCGATGGCCATTGCAGGCTACACCTTC.

The chain combines TRBV5-8 with TRBJ1-2; 7 bases agree with TRBD1. This CDR3 is 14 amino acids long. Trimming removed 4 bases from V and 6 bases from J; junction bases left unmatched: 9. Germline V gives CDR1 SGHTS, CDR2 YDEGEE. CDR3 bases: TGTGCCAGCAGCCTCCGGGGCAGGGGGGATGGCTACACCTTC. Translation: CASSLRGRGDGYTF. The whole variable domain, remainder taken from reference TRBV5-8 and TRBJ1-2, is EAGVTQSPTHLIKTRGQQATLRCSPISGHTSVYWYQQALGLGLQFLLWYDEGEERNRGNFPPRFSGRQFPNYSSELNVNALELEDSALYLCASSLRGRGDGYTFGSGTRLTVV.

The chain carries TRBV7-9 and TRBJ1-5; 9 bases are a match to TRBD1. With V trimmed by 4 bases and J by 5 bases, 3 bases remained unmatched. CDR3 size: 14 residues. Germline-derived CDR1 and CDR2 are SEHNR and FQNEAQ (reference sequence). The CDR3 DNA reads as TGTGCCAGCAGCTCCACAGGGGGCGATCAGCCCCAGCATTTT. As protein: CASSSTGGDQPQHF.

The chain has TRBV6-5 and TRBJ2-7, with a tentative D call TRBD1 (5 bases). The CDR3 is 14 residues long. Germline V gives CDR1 MNHEY, CDR2 SVGAGI. V shed 8 bases and J shed 2 bases, with 16 bases lying between them. The CDR3 DNA is TGTGCCAGCTCCAGGGTTTTGGGCCCCTACGAGCAGTACTTC. It codes for CASSRVLGPYEQYF.

The genes are TRBV19 and TRBJ2-6; a possible D gene is TRBD1 (5 bases). This CDR3 is built from 16 residues. Germline lookup yields CDR1 LNHDA and CDR2 SQIVND (reference sequence). V lost 2 bases, J lost 1 base, and 9 bases lay in between. The CDR3 sequence is CASSIQGTSGANVLTF. The CDR3 nucleotides are TGTGCCAGTAGTATACAGGGTACATCTGGGGCCAACGTCCTGACTTTC.

For this clone: This sample also contains other DNA sequences that code for the same CDR3. This chain connects TRBV6-5 to TRBJ1-1; maybe TRBD1 (5 bases). The ends were cut back, 6 bases at V and 1 base at J, with 9 bases in the middle. Looked up from germline, CDR1 is MNHEY and CDR2 is SVGAGI. CDR3 size: 13 residues. The chain's CDR3 is CASSRTGNTEAFF. The CDR3 bases are TGTGCCAGCAGCCGAACAGGGAACACTGAAGCTTTCTTT.

This clone was recorded once. The genes are TRBV5-4 and TRBJ1-2, with D perhaps matching TRBD1 (6 bases). V was trimmed by 4 bases and J by 6 bases, leaving 19 bases between them. The germline CDR1 and CDR2 sequences are SGHNT and YYREEE (reference sequence). CDR3 size: 15 residues. CDR3 bases: TGTGCCAGCAGCGCAACGAGGCGGGGGGGCGATGGCTACACCTTC. Translation: CASSATRRGGDGYTF.

V is TRBV7-9 and J is TRBJ1-2; TRBD1 agrees at 9 bases. Germline loops: CDR1 SEHNR, CDR2 FQNEAQ (reference sequence). Unmatched junction bases numbered 11, after V lost 1 base and J lost 8 bases. The CDR3 is made up of 16 amino acids. Written as DNA, the CDR3 is TGTGCCAGCAGCTTAGGACAGGGGGGCTTCTCCTCGGGCTACACCTTC. Its translation: CASSLGQGGFSSGYTF. The variable domain in full, with the rest retrieved from reference TRBV7-9 and TRBJ1-2, is DTGVSQNPRHKITKRGQNVTFRCDPISEHNRLYWYRQTLGQGPEFLTYFQNEAQLEKSRLLSDRFSAERPKGSFSTLEIQRTEQGDSAMYLCASSLGQGGFSSGYTFGSGTRLTVV.

The chain links TRBV2 to TRBJ1-2; TRBD1 matches 9 bases. Unmatched junction bases numbered 12, after V lost 6 bases and J lost 7 bases. This CDR3 has 15 residues. Germline V gene data show CDR1 as SNHLY and CDR2 as FYNNEI. CDR3 in DNA: TGTGCCAGCAGCCAAGCCCGGGACAGGGTGAGTGGCTACACCTTC. Residues: CASSQARDRVSGYTF. The whole variable domain, remainder taken from reference TRBV2 and TRBJ1-2, is EPEVTQTPSHQVTQMGQEVILRCVPISNHLYFYWYRQILGQKVEFLVSFYNNEISEKSEIFDDQFSVERPDGSNFTLKIRSTKLEDSAMYFCASSQARDRVSGYTFGSGTRLTVV.

The chain recombines TRBV7-2 with TRBJ2-3; TRBD1 matches at 9 bases. V lost 5 bases and J lost 2; bases outside the gene matches: 8. There are 16 residues in the CDR3. CDR1 and CDR2 (germline): SGHTA, FQGNSA. CDR3 in amino acids: CASSIGTGYDTDTQYF. In nucleotides, the CDR3 is TGTGCCAGCAGCATCGGGACAGGGTACGACACAGATACGCAGTATTTT.

This clone was observed once. The J gene is TRBJ2-1, the V gene TRBV28; D unclear. With 0 bases removed from V and 5 bases from J, the gap between germline ends came to 8 bases. There are 14 residues in the CDR3. The germline gives CDR1 MDHEN, CDR2 SYDVKM. The CDR3 DNA follows: TGTGCCAGCAGTTTATGGCGTTTGGACAATGAGCAGTTCTTC. Residues: CASSLWRLDNEQFF.

The V call is TRBV18, the J call TRBJ1-3; no clear D gene. Germline lookup yields CDR1 KGHSH and CDR2 LQKENI. The CDR3 is 16 residues long. The ends were cut back, 0 bases at V and 0 bases at J, with 9 bases in the middle. The CDR3 region has the DNA TGTGCCAGCTCACCACCAGGACTACTCTCTGGAAACACCATATATTTT. Translation gives CASSPPGLLSGNTIYF. Together with reference TRBV18 and TRBJ1-3, the CDR3 gives the full variable domain: NAGVMQNPRHLVRRRGQEARLRCSPMKGHSHVYWYRQLPEEGLKFMVYLQKENIIDESGMPKERFSAEFPKEGPSILRIQQVVRGDSAAYFCASSPPGLLSGNTIYFGEGSWLTVV.

In this sample, this clone turned up once. CDR3: CAWRGQGSDYGYTF. The CDR3 bases are TGTGCCTGGAGGGGACAGGGGAGCGACTATGGCTACACCTTC. The chain employs TRBV30 and TRBJ1-2, with 10 bases that match TRBD1. Germline V gives CDR1 GTSNPN, CDR2 SVGIG (reference sequence). The CDR3 contains 14 residues. V shed 3 bases and J 3 bases; nucleotides not matched to a gene: 4.

The chain links TRBV18 to TRBJ2-7; weak D call: TRBD1 (6 bases). CDR1 and CDR2 from the germline V gene are KGHSH and LQKENI. The V and J ends lost 4 bases and 0 bases respectively, with 13 bases between them. The CDR3 is 15 amino acids. CDR3 nucleotides: TGTGCCAGCTCACGAGGACAGTCTAGCTCCTACGAGCAGTACTTC. Protein product: CASSRGQSSSYEQYF.

The CDR3 reads CATSRDIRGSEAFF. CDR3 nucleotide sequence: TGTGCCACCAGCAGAGATATCAGGGGGTCTGAAGCTTTCTTT. The chain links TRBV15 to TRBJ1-1; 7 bases are a match to TRBD1. The junction had 4 bases not matched to a gene; V was cut back by 0 bases and J by 6 bases. Germline loops: CDR1 LNHNV, CDR2 YYDKDF (reference sequence). The CDR3 length is 14 residues.

The genes are TRBV5-1 and TRBJ2-2, with TRBD2 identical over 10 bases. Germline V lookup: CDR1 SGHRS, CDR2 YFSETQ. The J segment lost 5 bases and the V segment lost 1 base, leaving 8 bases of the junction unmatched. The length of the CDR3 is 17 residues. The CDR3 loop is CASSLTAGGPGTGELFF. As DNA, the CDR3 is TGCGCCAGCAGCTTGACAGCGGGAGGGCCGGGGACCGGGGAGCTGTTTTTT.

The chain employs TRBV4-1 and TRBJ2-7; tentatively, D is TRBD1 (6 bases). The CDR3 spans 14 residues. With 5 bases removed from V and 0 bases from J, the gap between germline ends came to 11 bases. From germline, CDR1 is MGHRA and CDR2 YSYEKL. This chain's CDR3 is CASSFTGSSYEQYF. In nucleotides, the CDR3 is TGCGCCAGCAGCTTTACAGGGAGCTCCTACGAGCAGTACTTC.

The chain recombines TRBV5-1 with TRBJ1-1; D perhaps matches TRBD1 (5 bases). V shed 1 base and J shed 1 base, with 5 bases lying between them. In germline, CDR1 is SGHRS, CDR2 YFSETQ. The CDR3 extends over 13 amino acids. CDR3 coding DNA: TGCGCCAGCAGCTTGACAGGGAACACTGAAGCTTTCTTT. Its protein is CASSLTGNTEAFF. Based on the CDR3 plus reference TRBV5-1 and TRBJ1-1, the full variable domain is KAGVTQTPRYLIKTRGQQVTLSCSPISGHRSVSWYQQTPGQGLQFLFEYFSETQRNKGNFPGRFSGRQFSNSRSEMNVSTLELGDSALYLCASSLTGNTEAFFGQGTRLTVV.